This T cell receptor beta chain was recovered during a study of identical twins. General study findings and limits: A lower insertion count was a feature of abundant cord blood beta clonotypes, with no such feature in memory repertoires. Partial confounding of zero-insertion analyses by invariant MAIT and iNKT cells was possible. Not following the same donors, the study drew its conclusions from cross-sectional statistical analysis.

Remarks on this clonotype: Its target is not known.

TCRdb itself ran the 5' RACE reads through MiXCR, one entry per CDR3 protein. This table holds 1,800,000 or so distinct CDR3 sequences, 32% found once. The CDR3 has 13 residues. Germline CDR1 DFQATT, CDR2 SNEGSKA (reference sequence). J gave up 7 bases and V 3 bases, and 4 bases lay outside the gene matches. The chain is built from TRBV20-1 and TRBJ1-4; the match to TRBD1 covers 8 bases. The receptor's source is a newborn girl in good health. The specimen sequenced was cord blood. The CDR3 loop reads CSARSGGGEKLFF. In DNA form, the CDR3 reads TGCAGTGCTAGGTCAGGGGGCGGTGAAAAACTGTTTTTT.